This T cell receptor (beta chain) was identified during a study of T cell responses to AZD1222 COVID-19 vaccine. TCRdb's copy holds only in-frame clones and misses some; the assay was immunoSEQ multiplex PCR. In the table there are more than 85,000 clones, approximately 88% of which are singletons. The germline CDR1 and CDR2 sequences are KGHDR and SFDVKD. Between the trimmed V and J ends, which lost 3 bases and 6 bases, there was a span of 11 bases. The CDR3 is 14 residues long. The source was peripheral blood, collected 28 days after the second AZD1222 dose. This clonotype originated in an adult who received the AZD1222 COVID-19 vaccine. V gene TRBV24-1 combines with J gene TRBJ2-1, with D perhaps matching TRBD1 or TRBD2 (5 bases each). In DNA, the CDR3 is TGTGCCACCAGTGATACCCGGGACGGCAATGAGCAGTTCTTC. As protein: CATSDTRDGNEQFF.